The 30 T cell receptor beta chains below were found in one sample sequenced in a study of T cell clonality in common variable immunodeficiency. Using immunoSEQ multiplex PCR, the repertoire was profiled, and TCRdb retains in-frame clones only, with some absent. The sample has 52,000 or so clones, none seen only once. Sequenced: peripheral blood mononuclear cells. The receptors originated from a person between 18 and 69 years old in good health.

This clone was counted a few times. At one of its ends the junction is not consistent with the germline gene, which may arise from a read error. Read coverage stops 3 residues before the CDR3 terminus; the germline J gene supplies the remainder. The same CDR3 is also encoded by other DNA sequences in this sample. The chain joins TRBV5-5 to TRBJ1-3, with a weak D call TRBD1 (5 bases). This CDR3 contains 15 residues. The germline CDR1 and CDR2 sequences are SGHKS and YYEKEE (reference sequence). The CDR3 protein is CASSPGLISGNTIYF. The part of the CDR3 DNA that was read is TGTGCCAGCAGTCCGGGACTGATTTCTGGAAACACA.

This clone was counted many times. Read sequence stops 3 residues before the CDR3 end, and the germline J gene provides the missing end. The chain is built from TRBV6-1 and TRBJ1-1; D unclear. The germline gives CDR1 MNHNS, CDR2 SASEGT. V lost 2 bases, J lost 1 base, and 5 bases lay in between. This CDR3 region has 13 residues. Partial CDR3 DNA: TGTGCCAGCAGTGAACCCGGGAACACTGAA. As protein: CASSEPGNTE. Given in full, the CDR3 is CASSEPGNTEAFF.

This clone has a handful of counts. The read finishes 3 residues shy of the CDR3 end, and the germline J gene is used to complete it. The chain combines TRBV2 with TRBJ2-3; D possibly corresponds to TRBD2 (6 bases). The CDR3 has 14 amino acids. Per the germline V gene, CDR1 is SNHLY and CDR2 is FYNNEI. The covered CDR3 bases are TGTGCCAGCGAAGGTGGAGTGGGGGGAGAGACG. This encodes CASEGGVGGET. The CDR3 reads in full as CASEGGVGGETQYF.

To note about this clone: From the germline J gene comes the end of the CDR3, since the read stops 3 residues before it. The chain couples TRBV18 to TRBJ2-3; no firm D call. The CDR3 contains 14 residues. Germline V CDR1 and CDR2: KGHSH, LQKENI. Partial CDR3 DNA: TGTGCCAGCTGCAGAGGAACAGATCAAGAGACG. It specifies CASCRGTDQET. The whole CDR3 reads CASCRGTDQETQYF.

This clone was seen many times. The DNA ends 3 residues before the CDR3 does, and the rest of the CDR3 is filled in from the germline J gene. The chain links TRBV7-3 to TRBJ2-5; D might be TRBD1 (6 bases). CDR1 is SGHTA and CDR2 is FQGTGA in the germline V gene. V was trimmed by 4 bases and J by 2 bases, leaving 11 bases between them. The CDR3 length is 14 residues. The sequenced CDR3 bases are TGTGCCAGCAGCTCCGGGACATTACAAGAGACC. This gives the protein CASSSGTLQET. The entire CDR3 protein reads CASSSGTLQETQYF.

This clone was found a few times. A junction end diverges from the germline sequence, so it may reflect a read error. The read finishes 3 residues shy of the CDR3 end, and the germline J gene is used to complete it. The sample contains more than one DNA sequence encoding this CDR3. The rearrangement uses TRBV19 and TRBJ1-3, with TRBD1 matching 7 bases. The V gene's germline CDR1 is LNHDA and CDR2 SQIVND (reference sequence). This CDR3 has 14 residues. The CDR3 sequence: CAAWTGHFGNTIYF. The CDR3 DNA, read in part, is TGTGCCGCTTGGACAGGCCATTTTGGAAACACG.

This clone was found many times. The read ends 3 residues before the CDR3 terminus; that terminus is restored from the germline J gene. J is TRBJ2-7 and V is TRBV2; D is undetermined. The V end lost 8 bases, the J end lost 0 bases, and 11 bases lay between the germline ends. This CDR3 is built from 13 residues. CDR1 is SNHLY, CDR2 FYNNEI, per germline. The CDR3: CASVPTPSYEQYF. The covered CDR3 bases are TGTGCCAGCGTGCCGACTCCCTCCTACGAG.

There are many counts of this clone. The read ends 3 residues early relative to the CDR3; the germline J gene fills the gap. This sample includes further DNA sequences coding for the same CDR3. This chain uses TRBV19 with TRBJ1-1, with D unclear. Germline V gene data show CDR1 as LNHDA and CDR2 as SQIVND (reference sequence). This CDR3 has 13 amino acids. The covered CDR3 bases are TGTGCCAGTAGTGGTATTTATCGTGGTGGC. Translating it yields CASSGIYRGG. In full, the CDR3 reads CASSGIYRGGAFF.

This clone was found a few times. The CDR3 end lies 3 residues beyond the end of the read and is filled in from the germline J gene. The gene calls are TRBV18 and TRBJ2-3, with 8 bases lining up with TRBD1. The CDR3 covers 14 residues. CDR1 is KGHSH and CDR2 is LQKENI in the germline V gene. Incomplete CDR3 DNA: TGTGCCAGCTCACCGGACAGGGTAAATCAGCCG. Protein: CASSPDRVNQP. The entire CDR3 protein is CASSPDRVNQPQYF.

This clone has at least ten counts. The CDR3 is cut off 3 residues early in the read; its end comes from the germline J gene. The V gene is TRBV20-1, the J gene TRBJ1-1, with 7 bases lining up with TRBD1. The CDR3 length is 15 residues. V was clipped by 3 bases and J by 4 bases; unmatched bases: 11. Germline CDR1 and CDR2: DFQATT and SNEGSKA (reference sequence). The sequenced part of the CDR3 DNA is TGCAGTGCTAGGGATACAGGGGAACCGGGCACTGAA. Its protein product is CSARDTGEPGTE. The CDR3, in full, reads CSARDTGEPGTEAFF.

This clone was counted ten times or more. Coverage ceases 3 residues before the CDR3 finishes, and the germline J gene fills in the end. V and J are TRBV7-6 and TRBJ2-4; maybe TRBD1 (6 bases). There are 12 residues in the CDR3. The V gene's germline CDR1 is SGHVS and CDR2 FNYEAQ. V was cut by 1 base and J by 8 bases, with 6 bases left in between. The CDR3 bases that were read are TGTGCCAGCAGCTTAGAGGGGGACATT. As protein: CASSLEGDI. The complete CDR3 protein is CASSLEGDIQYF.

This clone was counted at least ten times. CDR3 amino acids: CSARPVTGRSTEAFF. CDR3 DNA (partial): TGCAGTGCTAGACCCGTGACAGGTCGGAGCACTGAA. This rearrangement joins TRBV20-1 to TRBJ1-1; D might be TRBD1 (6 bases). The CDR3 end falls 3 residues outside the read, so it is completed with the germline J gene. Germline V gene data show CDR1 as DFQATT and CDR2 as SNEGSKA (reference sequence). The V end was cut by 2 bases, the J end by 4 bases, with 17 bases between. The CDR3 length is 15 residues.

This clone occurred many times. The read ends 3 residues shy of where the CDR3 ends; the end is completed using the germline J gene. The chain is built from TRBV6-2 or TRBV6-3 and TRBJ1-4; 8 nucleotides match TRBD1. CDR3 length: 11 amino acids. The germline CDR1 and CDR2 sequences are MNHEY and SVGEGT. The covered CDR3 bases are TGTGGGACAGGGCGGAATGAAAAA. Amino acid sequence: CGTGRNEK. The CDR3 in its entirety is CGTGRNEKLFF.

In its sample, this clone was seen many times. The read halts 3 residues ahead of the CDR3 end, with the missing end drawn from the germline J gene. V is TRBV7-9 and J is TRBJ2-1; possibly TRBD1 for D (6 bases). The germline gives CDR1 SEHNR, CDR2 FQNEAQ (reference sequence). Trimming removed 3 bases at V and 8 bases at J, with 14 bases between. The CDR3 is 14 amino acids. CDR3 DNA, as far as it was read: TGTGCCAGCAGCTTGGTCACAGGGTTCTATGAG. Translating it yields CASSLVTGFYE. The whole CDR3 sequence reads CASSLVTGFYEQFF.

The sample holds many counts of this clone. The read terminates 3 residues before the CDR3 end, so the remaining end is supplied by the germline J gene. The gene calls are TRBV5-1 and TRBJ1-4; D possibly corresponds to TRBD1 (6 bases). V was cut by 1 base and J by 3 bases, with 16 bases left in between. Germline lookup yields CDR1 SGHRS and CDR2 YFSETQ. The CDR3 covers 17 residues. Here the CDR3 reads CASSLSAGVKANEKLFF. The DNA read from the CDR3 is TGCGCCAGCAGCTTGTCCGCAGGGGTCAAGGCTAATGAAAAA.

There are many counts of this clone. The CDR3 end falls 3 residues outside the read, so it is completed with the germline J gene. The V gene is TRBV5-6, the J gene TRBJ2-3; D remains ambiguous. In germline, CDR1 is SGHDT, CDR2 YYEEEE. The CDR3 covers 12 residues. V lost 2 bases, J lost 7 bases, and 8 bases lay in between. The covered CDR3 bases are TGTGCCAGCAGCTTTGTCCAAAATACG. Encoded protein: CASSFVQNT. The entire CDR3 protein is CASSFVQNTQYF.

The table lists this clone with many counts. The read is 3 residues too short to cover the CDR3 end, so that end is filled in from the germline J gene. The V call is TRBV30, the J call TRBJ1-1; D not resolved. The germline gives CDR1 GTSNPN, CDR2 SVGIG (reference sequence). The CDR3 has 11 amino acids. Incomplete CDR3 DNA: TGTGCCTGGGGCCCCCAAAAGATT. This translates into CAWGPQKI. The whole CDR3 region reads CAWGPQKIAFF.

This clone was recorded many times. The CDR3 end lies 3 residues beyond the end of the read and is filled in from the germline J gene. V is TRBV30 and J is TRBJ1-2; D perhaps matches TRBD1 (5 bases). V was cut by 0 bases and J by 7 bases, with 12 bases left in between. This CDR3 contains 13 residues. Germline CDR1 GTSNPN, CDR2 SVGIG (reference sequence). The sequenced CDR3 bases are TGTGCCTGGAGTGTTCTGGACGGGGGTGGC. It codes for CAWSVLDGGG. The CDR3 reads in full as CAWSVLDGGGYTF.

This clone occurred a few times. A much larger clone lies one base from this, so it may be a read error. The read ends 3 residues before the CDR3 terminus; that terminus is restored from the germline J gene. The chain has TRBV7-6 and TRBJ1-2; D call uncertain. The CDR3 loop spans 13 amino acids. Germline lookup yields CDR1 SGHVS and CDR2 FNYEAQ. CDR3 in amino acids: CASSLSGQETYTF. The CDR3 bases that were read are TGTGCCAGCAGCTTAAGCGGGCAAGAGACC.

This clone showed up many times. The read comes to an end 3 residues before the CDR3 does, leaving the germline J gene to fill in the end. This sequence joins TRBV7-2 and TRBJ1-2; D not certain. Germline V gene data show CDR1 as SGHTA and CDR2 as FQGNSA. The CDR3 spans 12 residues. V lost 1 base and J lost 7, with 7 bases in between. Incomplete CDR3 DNA: TGTGCCAGCAGCTTAGGTAGAGCTGGC. Its translation is CASSLGRAG. In full, the CDR3 reads CASSLGRAGYTF.

This clone was counted at least ten times. The read ends 3 residues early relative to the CDR3; the germline J gene fills the gap. V and J are TRBV5-1 and TRBJ1-1, with 9 positions matching TRBD1. Germline V gene data show CDR1 as SGHRS and CDR2 as YFSETQ. V was pared by 2 bases and J by 3 bases, with 11 bases of the junction left unmatched. The CDR3 runs 17 residues. The CDR3 sequence is CASSFDGTGRGDTEAFF. The covered CDR3 bases are TGCGCCAGCAGCTTCGACGGGACAGGGAGGGGGGACACTGAA. Full variable domain (rest looked up from reference TRBV5-1 and TRBJ1-1): KAGVTQTPRYLIKTRGQQVTLSCSPISGHRSVSWYQQTPGQGLQFLFEYFSETQRNKGNFPGRFSGRQFSNSRSEMNVSTLELGDSALYLCASSFDGTGRGDTEAFFGQGTRLTVV.

This clone was counted ten times or more. With the read ending 3 residues before the CDR3 end, the germline J gene is used to fill in that end. The chain carries TRBV20-1 and TRBJ2-5, with D unresolved. Germline assignment: CDR1 DFQATT and CDR2 SNEGSKA (reference sequence). The CDR3 sequence is 13 residues long. V was shortened by 3 bases and J by 2 bases, with 10 bases between the two germline ends. CDR3 bases read: TGCAGTGCTAGCGAGGTCCAGCAAGAGACC. Protein sequence: CSASEVQQET. The CDR3 in full is CSASEVQQETQYF.

This clone was seen at least ten times. From the germline J gene comes the end of the CDR3, since the read stops 3 residues before it. This chain uses TRBV28 with TRBJ2-5, with a possible D match to TRBD1 (6 bases). This CDR3 contains 14 residues. In germline, CDR1 is MDHEN, CDR2 SYDVKM. V lost 5 bases to trimming and J lost 5 bases, with 15 bases between them. Incomplete CDR3 DNA: TGTGCCAGCAGTGTCCCAGGGGTTCTGGAGACC. Amino acid sequence: CASSVPGVLET. The whole CDR3 sequence reads CASSVPGVLETQYF.

This clone was seen a handful of times. From the germline J gene comes the end of the CDR3, since the read stops 3 residues before it. The chain carries TRBV6-2 or TRBV6-3 and TRBJ2-4; D is possibly TRBD1 (6 bases). The CDR3 length is 16 residues. Germline V CDR1 and CDR2: MNHEY, SVGEGT. CDR3 bases read: TGTGCCAGCAGTTACGCCCCGGAACAGGGTGCAAATGGT. This codes for CASSYAPEQGANG. The whole CDR3 protein reads CASSYAPEQGANGQYF.

The table lists this clone with many counts. The read ends 3 residues before the CDR3 terminus; that terminus is restored from the germline J gene. The chain carries TRBV29-1 and TRBJ1-5, with D perhaps matching TRBD1 (6 bases). CDR3 size: 13 residues. Germline CDR1 and CDR2: SQVTM and ANQGSEA. V was clipped by 1 base and J by 4 bases, with 8 bases between them. CDR3 bases read: TGCAGCGTTGAAGTGGGGGCGAATCAGCCC. It encodes CSVEVGANQP. The entire CDR3 sequence reads CSVEVGANQPQHF.

This clone was seen ten or more times. CDR3 DNA, as far as it was read: TGCAGTGCTAGAGAGCGGGGGCGAGAGGGC. Its protein is CSARERGREG. The whole CDR3 reads CSARERGREGYTF. The chain uses TRBV20-1 and TRBJ1-2; D perhaps matches TRBD1 (6 bases). The CDR3 extends 3 residues past the end of the read, so its final part is completed from the germline J gene. CDR1 is DFQATT and CDR2 is SNEGSKA in the germline V gene (reference sequence). The CDR3 loop spans 13 amino acids.

At least ten counts were recorded for this clone. The CDR3 goes on 3 residues after the read ends, and that part is filled in from the germline J gene. The chain carries TRBV7-7 and TRBJ2-5; 8 bases are a match to TRBD1. The V segment lost 3 bases and the J segment 3 bases; nucleotides outside the gene matches: 6. The CDR3 loop spans 15 amino acids. Germline CDR1 SSHAT, CDR2 FNYEAQ (reference sequence). The part of the CDR3 DNA that was read is TGTGCCAGCAGCTTCGGTTCAGGGGGCGAAGAGACC. It is translated as CASSFGSGGEET. The CDR3 reads in full as CASSFGSGGEETQYF.

This clone was observed many times. The missing CDR3 end, 3 residues past where the read stops, is filled in from the germline J gene. The chain employs TRBV7-9 and TRBJ2-2; D is unclear. With 3 bases removed from V and 6 bases from J, the gap between germline ends came to 8 bases. The CDR3 totals 13 residues. Germline assignment: CDR1 SEHNR and CDR2 FQNEAQ (reference sequence). The sequenced part of the CDR3 DNA is TGTGCCAGCAGCTTTTCACAGTCCGGGGAG. Amino acids: CASSFSQSGE. The entire CDR3 protein reads CASSFSQSGELFF.

This clone has a count of ten or more. Coverage ceases 3 residues before the CDR3 finishes, and the germline J gene fills in the end. The rearrangement links TRBV5-4 to TRBJ1-2; D possibly corresponds to TRBD1 (5 bases). Looked up from germline, CDR1 is SGHNT and CDR2 is YYREEE (reference sequence). This CDR3 has 14 residues. The covered CDR3 bases are TGTGCCAGCAGCTTGGGCGAAGGGGTCGGCGGC. Translation gives CASSLGEGVGG. The complete CDR3 protein is CASSLGEGVGGYTF.

This clone was picked up many times. With the read ending 3 residues before the CDR3 end, the germline J gene is used to fill in that end. The V and J genes are TRBV10-3 and TRBJ2-3, with TRBD2 matching over 8 bases. Germline V CDR1 and CDR2: ENHRY, SYGVKD. The CDR3 loop spans 15 amino acids. The CDR3 region is CAISRGSGNGETQYF. CDR3 bases read: TGTGCCATCAGTAGGGGTAGCGGGAACGGAGAGACG.